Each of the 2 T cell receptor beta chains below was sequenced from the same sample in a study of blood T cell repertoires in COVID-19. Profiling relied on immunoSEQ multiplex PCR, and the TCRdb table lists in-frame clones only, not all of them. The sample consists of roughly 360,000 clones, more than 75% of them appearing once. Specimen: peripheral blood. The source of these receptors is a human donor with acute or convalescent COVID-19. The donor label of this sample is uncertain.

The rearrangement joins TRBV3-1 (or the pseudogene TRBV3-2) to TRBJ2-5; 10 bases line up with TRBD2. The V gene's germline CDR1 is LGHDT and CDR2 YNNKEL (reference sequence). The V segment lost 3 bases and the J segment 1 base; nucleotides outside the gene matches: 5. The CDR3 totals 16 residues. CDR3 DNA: TGTGCCAGCAGCCAGGATCGGACTAGCGGCCAAGAGACCCAGTACTTC. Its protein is CASSQDRTSGQETQYF.

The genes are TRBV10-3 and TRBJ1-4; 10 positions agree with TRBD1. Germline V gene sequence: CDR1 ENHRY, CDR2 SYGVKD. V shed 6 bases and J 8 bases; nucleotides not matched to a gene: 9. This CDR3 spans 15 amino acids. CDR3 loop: CAISNTGTGVEKLFF. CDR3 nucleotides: TGTGCCATCAGCAACACCGGGACAGGGGTCGAAAAACTGTTTTTT.